What follows describes a single T cell receptor beta chain. Trimming shortened V by 4 bases and J by 2 bases, and 6 bases separated the two germline ends. The V gene's germline CDR1 is SGDLS and CDR2 YYNGEE. The CDR3 is 12 residues long. This specimen comes from a study of blood T cell repertoires in COVID-19. Study details: Sites in the United States, Italy and Spain provided acute and convalescent COVID-19 samples. From T cells, B-cell-depleted T cells, or PBMCs came the material, which was cDNA or gDNA.

Per the original methods: Amplification of reference gene primers was used by the study to estimate nucleated cell counts. TCRdb's table, derived via immunoSEQ multiplex PCR, lists solely in-frame clones and lacks some. The V and J calls and clone size are taken from that table; D and trimming were inferred from the DNA. The profile covers over 45,000 clones, with roughly nine tenths appearing a single time and 5.1% taken by the ten largest. The J gene is TRBJ1-1, the V gene TRBV9; D uncertain. The sequenced sample was peripheral blood. The receptor comes from an elderly man in a cohort sampled during active COVID-19. As DNA, the CDR3 is TGTGCCAGCAGCCCCCTTAACACTGAAGCTTTCTTT. Protein sequence: CASSPLNTEAFF.